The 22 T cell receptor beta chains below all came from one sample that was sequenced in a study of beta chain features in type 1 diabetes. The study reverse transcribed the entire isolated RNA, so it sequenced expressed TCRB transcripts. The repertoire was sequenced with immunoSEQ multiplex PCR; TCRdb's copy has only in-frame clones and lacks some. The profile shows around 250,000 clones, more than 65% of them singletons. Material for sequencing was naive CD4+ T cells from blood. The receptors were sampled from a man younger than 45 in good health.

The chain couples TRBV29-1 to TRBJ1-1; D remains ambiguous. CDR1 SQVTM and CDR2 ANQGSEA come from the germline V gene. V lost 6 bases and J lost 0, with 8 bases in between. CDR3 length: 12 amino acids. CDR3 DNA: TGCAGCGTCTCGAGGGTGAACACTGAAGCTTTCTTT. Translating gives CSVSRVNTEAFF. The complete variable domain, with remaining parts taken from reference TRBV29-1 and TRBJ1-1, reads SAVISQKPSRDICQRGTSLTIQCQVDSQVTMMFWYRQQPGQSLTLIATANQGSEATYESGFVIDKFPISRPNLTFSTLTVSNMSPEDSSIYLCSVSRVNTEAFFGQGTRLTVV.

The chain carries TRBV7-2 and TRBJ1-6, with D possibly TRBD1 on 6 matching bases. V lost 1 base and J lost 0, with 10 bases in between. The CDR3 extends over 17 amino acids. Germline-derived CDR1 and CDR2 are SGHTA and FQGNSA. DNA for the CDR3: TGTGCCAGCAGCTTAGTGACAGGCGCCTCCTATAATTCACCCCTCCACTTT. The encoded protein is CASSLVTGASYNSPLHF.

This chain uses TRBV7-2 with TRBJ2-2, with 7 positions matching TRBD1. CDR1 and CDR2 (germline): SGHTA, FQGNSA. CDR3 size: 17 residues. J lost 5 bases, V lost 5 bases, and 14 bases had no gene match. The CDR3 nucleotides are TGTGCCAGCAGCGAGAGACAGGGTGCCGGTGGGACCGGGGAGCTGTTTTTT. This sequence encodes CASSERQGAGGTGELFF.

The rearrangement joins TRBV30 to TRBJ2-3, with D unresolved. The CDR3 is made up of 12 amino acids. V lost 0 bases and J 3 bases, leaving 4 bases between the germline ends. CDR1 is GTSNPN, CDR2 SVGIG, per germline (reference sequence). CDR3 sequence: CAWSVLTDTQYF. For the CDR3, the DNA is TGTGCCTGGAGTGTACTTACAGATACGCAGTATTTT.

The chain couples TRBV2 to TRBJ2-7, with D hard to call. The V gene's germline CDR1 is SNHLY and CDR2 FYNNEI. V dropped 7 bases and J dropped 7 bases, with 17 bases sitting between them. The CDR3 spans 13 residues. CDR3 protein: CASTGRPALEQYF. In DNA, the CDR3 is TGTGCCAGCACTGGCAGGCCCGCGTTGGAGCAGTACTTC. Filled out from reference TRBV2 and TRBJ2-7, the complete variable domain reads EPEVTQTPSHQVTQMGQEVILRCVPISNHLYFYWYRQILGQKVEFLVSFYNNEISEKSEIFDDQFSVERPDGSNFTLKIRSTKLEDSAMYFCASTGRPALEQYFGPGTRLTVT.

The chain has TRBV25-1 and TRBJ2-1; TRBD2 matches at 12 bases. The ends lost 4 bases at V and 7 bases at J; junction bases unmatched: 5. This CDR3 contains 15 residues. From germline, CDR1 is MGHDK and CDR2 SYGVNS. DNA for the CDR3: TGTGCCAGCAGTGGGTTAGGACTAGCGGGAAATGAGCAGTTCTTC. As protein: CASSGLGLAGNEQFF.

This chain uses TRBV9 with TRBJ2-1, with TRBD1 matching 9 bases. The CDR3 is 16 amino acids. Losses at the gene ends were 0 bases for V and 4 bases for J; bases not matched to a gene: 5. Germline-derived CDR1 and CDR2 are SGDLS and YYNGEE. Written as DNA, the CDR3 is TGTGCCAGCAGCGTAGGGTGGGACAGGGCATACAATGAGCAGTTCTTC. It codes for CASSVGWDRAYNEQFF.

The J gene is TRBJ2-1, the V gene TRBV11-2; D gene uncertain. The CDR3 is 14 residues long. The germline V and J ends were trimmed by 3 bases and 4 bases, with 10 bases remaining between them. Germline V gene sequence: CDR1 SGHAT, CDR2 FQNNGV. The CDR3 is CASSFGSPYNEQFF. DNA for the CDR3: TGTGCCAGCAGCTTCGGGTCCCCATACAATGAGCAGTTCTTC.

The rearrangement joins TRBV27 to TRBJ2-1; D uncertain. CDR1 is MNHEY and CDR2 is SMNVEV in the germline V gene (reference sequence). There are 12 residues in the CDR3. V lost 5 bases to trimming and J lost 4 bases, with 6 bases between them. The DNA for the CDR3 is TGTGCCAGCAGTACCCTTTACAATGAGCAGTTCTTC. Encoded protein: CASSTLYNEQFF.

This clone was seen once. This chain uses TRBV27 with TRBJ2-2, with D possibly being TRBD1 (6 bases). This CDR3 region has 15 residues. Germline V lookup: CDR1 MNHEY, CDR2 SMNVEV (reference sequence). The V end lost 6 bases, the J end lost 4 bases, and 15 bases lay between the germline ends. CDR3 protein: CASRPTGFGTGELFF. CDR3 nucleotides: TGTGCCAGCAGACCCACAGGGTTTGGCACCGGGGAGCTGTTTTTT.

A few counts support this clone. The CDR3 DNA sequence: TGTGCCAGCAGTGGTCGGACTAGCGGGAACACAGATACGCAGTATTTT. This codes for CASSGRTSGNTDTQYF. V gene TRBV6-1 combines with J gene TRBJ2-3; 12 bases agree with TRBD2. This CDR3 is built from 16 residues. With 4 bases clipped from V and 2 bases from J, the junction kept 4 bases outside the gene matches. In germline, CDR1 is MNHNS, CDR2 SASEGT.

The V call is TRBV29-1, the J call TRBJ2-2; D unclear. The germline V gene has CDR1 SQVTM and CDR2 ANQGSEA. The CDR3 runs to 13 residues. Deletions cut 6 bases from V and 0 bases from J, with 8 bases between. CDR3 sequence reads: CSVSRTNTGELFF. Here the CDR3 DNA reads TGCAGCGTCTCAAGGACGAACACCGGGGAGCTGTTTTTT.

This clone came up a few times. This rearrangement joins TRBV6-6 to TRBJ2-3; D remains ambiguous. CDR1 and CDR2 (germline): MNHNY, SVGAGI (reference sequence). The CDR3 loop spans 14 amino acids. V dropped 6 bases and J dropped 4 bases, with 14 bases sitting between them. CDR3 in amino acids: CASSQTKRADTQYF. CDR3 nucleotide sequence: TGTGCCAGCAGCCAAACTAAACGTGCAGATACGCAGTATTTT.

CDR3 in amino acids: CAISGNGDEQYF. In DNA, the CDR3 is TGTGCCATCAGTGGGAACGGGGACGAGCAGTACTTC. The chain joins TRBV10-3 to TRBJ2-7; tentative D call: TRBD2 (5 bases). V was clipped by 4 bases and J by 5 bases, with 9 bases between them. CDR1 is ENHRY and CDR2 is SYGVKD in the germline V gene. This CDR3 spans 12 amino acids.

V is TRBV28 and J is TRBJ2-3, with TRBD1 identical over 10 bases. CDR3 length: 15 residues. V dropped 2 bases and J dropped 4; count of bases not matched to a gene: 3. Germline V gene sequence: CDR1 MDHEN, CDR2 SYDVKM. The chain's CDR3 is CASSLPGQGPDTQYF. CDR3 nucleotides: TGTGCCAGCAGTTTACCGGGACAGGGGCCAGATACGCAGTATTTT. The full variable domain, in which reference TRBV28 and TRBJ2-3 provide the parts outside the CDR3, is DVKVTQSSRYLVKRTGEKVFLECVQDMDHENMFWYRQDPGLGLRLIYFSYDVKMKEKGDIPEGYSVSREKKERFSLILESASTNQTSMYLCASSLPGQGPDTQYFGPGTRLTVL.

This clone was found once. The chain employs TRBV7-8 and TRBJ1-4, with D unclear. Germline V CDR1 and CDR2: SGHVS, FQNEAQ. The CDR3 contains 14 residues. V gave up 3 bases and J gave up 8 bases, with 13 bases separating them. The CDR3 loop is CASSFQWAGEKLFF. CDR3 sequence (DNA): TGTGCCAGCAGCTTTCAGTGGGCGGGGGAAAAACTGTTTTTT.

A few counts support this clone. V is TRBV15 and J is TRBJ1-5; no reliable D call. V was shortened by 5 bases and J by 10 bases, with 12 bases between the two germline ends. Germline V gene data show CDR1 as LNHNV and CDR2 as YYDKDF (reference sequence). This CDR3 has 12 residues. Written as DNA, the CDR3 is TGTGCCACCAGCGGTCACAAGGAACCCCAGCATTTT. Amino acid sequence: CATSGHKEPQHF.

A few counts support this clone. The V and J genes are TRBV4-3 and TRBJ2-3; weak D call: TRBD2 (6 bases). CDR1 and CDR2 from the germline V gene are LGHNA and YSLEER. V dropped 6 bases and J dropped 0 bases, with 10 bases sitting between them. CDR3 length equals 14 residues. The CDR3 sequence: CASREGLSTDTQYF. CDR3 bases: TGCGCCAGCAGGGAGGGGCTAAGCACAGATACGCAGTATTTT.

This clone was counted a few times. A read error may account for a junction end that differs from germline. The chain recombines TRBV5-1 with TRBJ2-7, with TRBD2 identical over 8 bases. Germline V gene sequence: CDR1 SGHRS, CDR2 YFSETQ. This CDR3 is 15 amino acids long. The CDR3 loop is CASSRDYLAGQSKNF. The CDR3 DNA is TGCGCCAGCAGCCGTGACTATCTAGCGGGCCAGAGCAAAAACTTC.

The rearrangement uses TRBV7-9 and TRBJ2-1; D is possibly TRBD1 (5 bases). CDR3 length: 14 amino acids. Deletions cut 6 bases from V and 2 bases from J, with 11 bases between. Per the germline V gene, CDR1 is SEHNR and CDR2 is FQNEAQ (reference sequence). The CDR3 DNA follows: TGTGCCAGCAGAGGAACAGGCGCCTACAATGAGCAGTTCTTC. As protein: CASRGTGAYNEQFF.

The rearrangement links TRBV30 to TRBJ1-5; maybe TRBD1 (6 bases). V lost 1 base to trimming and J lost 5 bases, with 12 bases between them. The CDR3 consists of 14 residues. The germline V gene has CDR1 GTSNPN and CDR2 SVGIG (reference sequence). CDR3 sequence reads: CAWSARTADQPQHF. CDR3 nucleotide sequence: TGTGCCTGGAGTGCCCGGACAGCCGATCAGCCCCAGCATTTT. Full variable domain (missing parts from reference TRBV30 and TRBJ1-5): SQTIHQWPATLVQPVGSPLSLECTVEGTSNPNLYWYRQAAGRGLQLLFYSVGIGQISSEVPQNLSASRPQDRQFILSSKKLLLSDSGFYLCAWSARTADQPQHFGDGTRLSIL.

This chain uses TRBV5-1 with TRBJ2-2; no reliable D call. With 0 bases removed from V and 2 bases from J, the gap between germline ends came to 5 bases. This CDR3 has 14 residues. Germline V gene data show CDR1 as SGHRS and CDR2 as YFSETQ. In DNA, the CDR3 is TGCGCCAGCAGCTTGGTAGTTAACACCGGGGAGCTGTTTTTT. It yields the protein CASSLVVNTGELFF. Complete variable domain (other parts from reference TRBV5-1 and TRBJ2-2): KAGVTQTPRYLIKTRGQQVTLSCSPISGHRSVSWYQQTPGQGLQFLFEYFSETQRNKGNFPGRFSGRQFSNSRSEMNVSTLELGDSALYLCASSLVVNTGELFFGEGSRLTVL.